This T cell receptor (beta chain) was retrieved from a study of T-cell memory formation after mild COVID-19. Study conclusions and caveats: Clones from the second wave (peaking day 37) had unconfirmed SARS-CoV-2 specificity.

TCRdb re-called the 5' RACE reads with MiXCR, one entry per CDR3 protein. The sample comprises 280,000 or so distinct CDR3 sequences, roughly 8.2% of which are singletons, and approximately 23% rests with the top ten. This clonotype appeared many times. Its antigen is currently unknown. Sample: PBMCs or a T cell subset sorted from them (not recorded which). The sequence was obtained from a man aged 18 to 35 who had mild COVID-19 (a few samples of this study predate the infection). Cell type and time point are not known.

CDR3 in amino acids: CSARGRETSGGAQVSDTQYF. The CDR3 DNA follows: TGCAGTGCTAGAGGGAGGGAAACTAGCGGGGGGGCCCAAGTCTCAGATACGCAGTATTTT. The chain recombines TRBV20-1 with TRBJ2-3; 13 bases agree with TRBD2. The CDR3 is 20 residues long. CDR1 and CDR2 from the germline V gene are DFQATT and SNEGSKA (reference sequence). The V gene end was trimmed by 1 base and the J gene end by 4 bases; junction bases not matched to a gene: 17.